The 20 T cell receptor beta chains presented below share a single source sample, sequenced in a study of radiation and T cells in renal cell carcinoma. Assay: immunoSEQ multiplex PCR; the TCRdb copy retains only in-frame clones and omits some. The table includes fewer than 150,000 clones, around 89% detected once. Time point described: blood 2 weeks post-SBRT. Treatment in this sample: 15 Gy SBRT to primary tumor, nephrectomy 4 weeks later. This specimen was blood, taken from a patient whose treatment included radiotherapy and nephrectomy. The receptor source for this set is an older woman with renal cell carcinoma.

A few counts support this clone. This chain connects TRBV11-3 to TRBJ1-1; D is possibly TRBD1 (6 bases). V lost 4 bases to trimming and J lost 4 bases, with 16 bases between them. The CDR3 has 15 residues. Germline-derived CDR1 and CDR2 are SGHNT and YENEEA. CDR3 residues: CASSSQRGRITEAFF. DNA for the CDR3: TGTGCCAGCAGCTCTCAACGGGGGCGGATCACTGAAGCTTTCTTT.

V usage is TRBV28 and J usage is TRBJ2-2, with TRBD2 identical over 9 bases. The CDR3 has 13 amino acids. Germline assignment: CDR1 MDHEN and CDR2 SYDVKM. J lost 6 bases, V lost 7 bases, and 3 bases had no gene match. CDR3 sequence: CASIAGEPGELFF. CDR3 sequence (DNA): TGTGCCAGCATAGCGGGGGAACCCGGGGAGCTGTTTTTT. Filled out from reference TRBV28 and TRBJ2-2, the complete variable domain reads DVKVTQSSRYLVKRTGEKVFLECVQDMDHENMFWYRQDPGLGLRLIYFSYDVKMKEKGDIPEGYSVSREKKERFSLILESASTNQTSMYLCASIAGEPGELFFGEGSRLTVL.

The rearrangement uses TRBV30 and TRBJ2-2; D is unclear. The CDR3 totals 14 residues. CDR1 and CDR2 (germline): GTSNPN, SVGIG (reference sequence). The V end lost 3 bases, the J end lost 3 bases, and 11 bases lay between the germline ends. CDR3 nucleotides: TGTGCCTGGAGCGCACAGAGGCACACCGGGGAGCTGTTTTTT. Translated, it gives CAWSAQRHTGELFF.

The chain uses TRBV29-1 and TRBJ2-3, with D maybe TRBD2 (6 bases). The germline CDR1 and CDR2 sequences are SQVTM and ANQGSEA. The CDR3 sequence is 16 residues long. Trimming stripped 7 bases from V and 1 base from J, with 21 bases between. The CDR3 DNA reads as TGCAGCGCCCGACCTGGATCGGGGGTCGGCACAGATACGCAGTATTTT. Amino acids: CSARPGSGVGTDTQYF.

V is TRBV11-2 and J is TRBJ2-5; 8 nucleotides align to TRBD2. This CDR3 contains 18 residues. Germline V gives CDR1 SGHAT, CDR2 FQNNGV. Trimming cost V 0 bases and J 1 base; bases outside gene matches: 10. The CDR3 DNA follows: TGTGCCAGCAGCTTAGATCGACCGGGGGGGACGATCCAAGAGACCCAGTACTTC. It specifies CASSLDRPGGTIQETQYF.

In DNA form, the CDR3 reads TGTGCCAGCAGTGTAGCAGGGGCCAACTCTGGAAACACCATATATTTT. Protein product: CASSVAGANSGNTIYF. The V gene is TRBV6-1, the J gene TRBJ1-3; possibly TRBD1 for D (6 bases). V lost 4 bases to trimming and J lost 0 bases, with 13 bases between them. Germline CDR1 is MNHNS and CDR2 is SASEGT. This CDR3 region has 16 residues.

V usage is TRBV6-1 and J usage is TRBJ2-2; either TRBD1 or TRBD2 may fit D (5 bases each). Germline CDR1 reads MNHNS; CDR2 reads SASEGT. Trimming removed 2 bases from V and 6 bases from J, with 13 bases in between. CDR3 length equals 15 residues. CDR3: CASSESGRIAGELFF. The CDR3 region has the DNA TGTGCCAGCAGTGAATCGGGGCGGATCGCCGGGGAGCTGTTTTTT.

This clone was picked up one time. The J gene is TRBJ2-3, the V gene TRBV5-1; the match to TRBD2 covers 15 bases. This CDR3 comprises 19 residues. V gave up 4 bases and J gave up 7 bases; unmatched junction bases: 16. Looked up from germline, CDR1 is SGHRS and CDR2 is YFSETQ. CDR3 sequence: CASSPGLAGGQDRRHTQYF. In nucleotides, the CDR3 is TGCGCCAGCAGCCCGGGACTAGCGGGGGGCCAAGACCGCCGGCATACGCAGTATTTT.

The chain joins TRBV5-6 to TRBJ1-6; 9 bases match TRBD1. This CDR3 contains 15 residues. Germline V gene data show CDR1 as SGHDT and CDR2 as YYEEEE. With 0 bases clipped from V and 11 bases from J, the junction kept 6 bases outside the gene matches. The CDR3 sequence: CASSLVGTGTPPLHF. The CDR3, as DNA: TGTGCCAGCAGCTTGGTGGGGACAGGGACCCCACCCCTCCACTTT.

This clone appeared a single time. The CDR3 coding sequence is TGCAGCGTTGATAAGTTCCAAGAGACCCAGTACTTC. Encoded protein: CSVDKFQETQYF. This chain links TRBV29-1 with TRBJ2-5, with unresolved D. Deletions cut 3 bases from V and 1 base from J, with 6 bases between. This CDR3 comprises 12 residues. Germline loops: CDR1 SQVTM, CDR2 ANQGSEA.

The rearrangement links TRBV7-3 to TRBJ1-2; 9 bases map to TRBD1. Germline CDR1 SGHTA, CDR2 FQGTGA. The CDR3 length is 15 residues. The V segment lost 0 bases and the J segment 4 bases; nucleotides outside the gene matches: 3. This CDR3 is CASSLTGQGAYGYTF. CDR3 DNA sequence: TGTGCCAGCAGCTTAACGGGACAGGGTGCCTATGGCTACACCTTC.

This chain uses TRBV5-8 with TRBJ2-5; 8 bases line up with TRBD1. Per germline, CDR1 SGHTS and CDR2 YDEGEE. The CDR3 loop spans 15 amino acids. V gave up 2 bases and J gave up 5 bases; unmatched junction bases: 8. CDR3 residues: CASSFQDRAGETQYF. The CDR3, as DNA: TGTGCCAGCAGCTTCCAGGACAGGGCGGGGGAGACCCAGTACTTC.

The V gene is TRBV6-5, the J gene TRBJ1-1; D is uncertain. The CDR3 loop spans 12 amino acids. V was shortened by 6 bases and J by 2 bases, with 7 bases between the two germline ends. The germline V gene encodes CDR1 MNHEY and CDR2 SVGAGI. CDR3 amino acids: CASSRLNTEAFF. In nucleotides, the CDR3 is TGTGCCAGCAGCCGACTTAACACTGAAGCTTTCTTT.

V is TRBV19 and J is TRBJ1-1; a weak D match, TRBD1 (5 bases). Trimming removed 5 bases from V and 3 bases from J, with 16 bases in between. From germline, CDR1 is LNHDA and CDR2 SQIVND (reference sequence). The CDR3 extends over 15 amino acids. CDR3 sequence: CASSSTPRAHTEAFF. CDR3 bases: TGTGCCAGTAGTTCAACCCCCAGGGCGCACACTGAAGCTTTCTTT.

Written as DNA, the CDR3 is TGCAGTGCGATAGGCGAGACCCAGTACTTC. It yields the protein CSAIGETQYF. The chain couples TRBV20-1 to TRBJ2-5; D unresolved. The CDR3 spans 10 residues. Germline-derived CDR1 and CDR2 are DFQATT and SNEGSKA (reference sequence). V lost 6 bases and J 5 bases, leaving 7 bases between the germline ends.

This chain links TRBV29-1 with TRBJ2-7; D is possibly TRBD2 (7 bases). The CDR3 sequence is 14 residues long. Trimming took off 7 bases at V and 2 bases at J, with 18 bases between the two ends. Germline V gene sequence: CDR1 SQVTM, CDR2 ANQGSEA. CDR3 sequence: CSAGGGGDPYEQYF. CDR3 coding DNA: TGCAGCGCCGGAGGAGGGGGGGATCCCTACGAGCAGTACTTC.

Turning to this clone: Compared with germline, one end of the junction differs, possibly owing to a read error. Other DNA sequences within the sample encode an identical CDR3. The chain is built from TRBV14 and TRBJ1-1; 7 positions agree with TRBD1. CDR3 length: 16 residues. Germline V gives CDR1 SGHDN, CDR2 FVKESK. This chain's CDR3 is CASSQVTGLMNTEAFF. CDR3 in DNA: TGTGCCAGCAGTCAAGTGACAGGGCTCATGAACACTGAAGCTTTCTTT. Full variable domain (rest looked up from reference TRBV14 and TRBJ1-1): EAGVTQFPSHSVIEKGQTVTLRCDPISGHDNLYWYRRVMGKEIKFLLHFVKESKQDESGMPNNRFLAERTGGTYSTLKVQPAELEDSGVYFCASSQVTGLMNTEAFFGQGTRLTVV.

The chain combines TRBV5-8 with TRBJ2-3; no clear D gene. Germline CDR1 reads SGHTS; CDR2 reads YDEGEE. Deletions cut 2 bases from V and 0 bases from J, with 7 bases between. This CDR3 contains 14 residues. CDR3 residues: CASSLTASTDTQYF. CDR3 DNA sequence: TGTGCCAGCAGCTTAACAGCTAGCACAGATACGCAGTATTTT.

This clone was found a few times. The chain couples TRBV12-5 to TRBJ1-1; D not certain. Trimming took 1 base from V and 2 from J, leaving 8 bases between them. CDR1 LGHNT and CDR2 FRNRAP come from the germline V gene. This CDR3 region has 14 residues. Here the CDR3 DNA reads TGTGCTAGTGGTTTGGGGGATCGAAACACTGAAGCTTTCTTT. This translates into CASGLGDRNTEAFF.

This clone was seen just once. The genes are TRBV2 and TRBJ1-2, with TRBD1 as a possible D gene (5 bases). Germline lookup yields CDR1 SNHLY and CDR2 FYNNEI. The ends were cut back, 2 bases at V and 2 bases at J, with 12 bases in the middle. The CDR3 is made up of 15 amino acids. CDR3 DNA sequence: TGTGCCAGCAGTGAAACCCCAGGGAGCAACTATGGCTACACCTTC. Amino acids: CASSETPGSNYGYTF.